A single T cell receptor beta chain is shown here with its context. No antigen is known for it. Base qualities are missing; no much larger clone stands one base away. Synovial fluid samples and blood samples obtained from the same ankylosing spondylitis patients were matched. The data were obtained in a study of CD8 T cells in ankylosing spondylitis listed by TCRdb under 2017. Study-wide context: To find TCR variants linked to disease, the study profiled T cell receptor beta repertoires in ankylosing spondylitis patients and healthy donors. The whole study cohort included about a hundred healthy donors and 25 ankylosing spondylitis patients. Peripheral blood was sampled, and synovial fluid was also collected from ankylosing spondylitis patients.

Overall study outcomes, separate from this receptor: Some motif variants were previously reported in synovial fluid and blood of reactive arthritis patients, suggesting common disease-initiation mechanisms. A TCR beta motif of several highly homologous amino acid variants appeared characteristic of blood from ankylosing spondylitis patients. The disease-linked clones showed a CD8+ phenotype and occurred at relatively low frequencies in peripheral blood. Significant enrichment of the disease-linked clones was reported in matched synovial fluid samples from ankylosing spondylitis patients.

The germline V gene yields MDHEN for CDR1 and SYDVKM for CDR2. Here V drops 5 bases and J drops 2 bases, and the junction holds 2 bases not matched to any gene. Counted from cysteine to phenylalanine, this CDR3 has 14 amino acids. Only the CDR3 DNA stays, 42 bases, in frame from base 1. Sequenced on an Illumina HiSeq 2500. Quantitative 5'-RACE with molecular barcodes was used to prepare TCR beta libraries. In the original analysis: To identify disease-linked TCR variants, a new computational method was used, one built on a probabilistic model of VDJ rearrangement. TCRdb reprocessed the public reads (quality trimming at Q25 with fastp, clone calling with MiXCR) and kept in-frame beta chains. Every CDR3 protein is listed once, alongside the most common genes and DNA of its rows. The V and J calls follow TCRdb's processing rather than the paper's. The sample records under 120,000 distinct CDR3 sequences, 24% of which are singletons. The top ten clones comprise 9% to 15% of the sample.

The specimen sequenced was synovial fluid, either unsorted or a sorted T cell fraction (not recorded which). This clonotype was sampled from a male donor with ankylosing spondylitis. The chain is encoded by TRBV28 joined to TRBJ2-5; the junction holds 10 bases that match TRBD2. The nucleotide sequence is TGTGCCAGCAGTCCTAGCGGGGGTCAAGAGACCCAGTACTTC. This yields the protein CASSPSGGQETQYF.